This T cell receptor beta chain is from a study of blood T cell repertoires in COVID-19. Study summary: The United States, Italy and Spain provided the acute and convalescent COVID-19 samples. PBMCs, B-cell-depleted T cells, or T cells provided the cDNA or gDNA that made up the material.

Original methodology: Estimates of nucleated cell counts were drawn from the amplification of reference gene primers. Generated by immunoSEQ multiplex PCR, the TCRdb table keeps only in-frame clones and is missing some. That table is the source of V, J and clone size, and D and trimming were worked out from the DNA. The sample gives some 80,000 clones, approximately 84% of which show up once; 4.5% to 7% is in the top ten. The TCR sequence derives from a man aged 55-75 years with active or convalescent COVID-19. Specimen: peripheral blood.

CDR3 region: CARSYLAGSSYNEQFF. CDR3 coding DNA: TGTGCCAGAAGTTACTTAGCGGGGAGCTCCTACAATGAGCAGTTCTTC. This sequence joins TRBV5-3 and TRBJ2-1; 8 bases match TRBD2. Being an ORF, TRBV5-3 has a function that is uncertain. Germline trimming cut 5 bases from V and 0 bases from J; bases unmatched to any gene: 7. The CDR3 runs 16 residues.